This T cell receptor beta chain derives from a study of blood T cell repertoires in COVID-19. Study overall: The study drew acute and convalescent COVID-19 samples from the United States, Italy and Spain.

Germline lookup yields CDR1 SGDLS and CDR2 YYNGEE. This CDR3 has 16 residues. With 0 bases clipped from V and 10 bases from J, the junction kept 10 bases outside the gene matches. Authors' processing steps: Amplified reference gene primers provided the basis for estimating nucleated cell counts. The assay was immunoSEQ multiplex PCR, and TCRdb's table has in-frame clones only and misses some. V and J calls and clone size are copied from that table; D and trimming were computed from the DNA. The profile shows about 400,000 clones, about 90% of them singletons. Source material: peripheral blood. The rearrangement links TRBV9 to TRBJ2-1; TRBD2 matches 10 bases. The receptor was derived from a man between 35 and 55 years old with acute or convalescent COVID-19. CDR3 protein: CASSVGASGSSREQFF. CDR3 nucleotide sequence: TGTGCCAGCAGCGTAGGAGCTAGCGGGAGTAGCCGGGAGCAGTTCTTC.